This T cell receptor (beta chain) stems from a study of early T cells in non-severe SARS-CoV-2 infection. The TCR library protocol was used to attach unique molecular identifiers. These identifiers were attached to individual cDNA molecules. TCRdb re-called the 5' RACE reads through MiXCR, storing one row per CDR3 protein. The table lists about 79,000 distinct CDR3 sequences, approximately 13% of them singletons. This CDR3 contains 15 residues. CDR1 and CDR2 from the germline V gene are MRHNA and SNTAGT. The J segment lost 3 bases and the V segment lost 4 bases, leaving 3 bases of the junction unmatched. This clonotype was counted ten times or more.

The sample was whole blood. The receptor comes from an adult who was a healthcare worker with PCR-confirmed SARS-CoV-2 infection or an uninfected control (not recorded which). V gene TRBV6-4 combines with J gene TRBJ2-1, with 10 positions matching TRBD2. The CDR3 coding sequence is TGTGCCAGCAGTGGCCTAGCGGGGGACTACAATGAGCAGTTCTTC. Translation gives CASSGLAGDYNEQFF.